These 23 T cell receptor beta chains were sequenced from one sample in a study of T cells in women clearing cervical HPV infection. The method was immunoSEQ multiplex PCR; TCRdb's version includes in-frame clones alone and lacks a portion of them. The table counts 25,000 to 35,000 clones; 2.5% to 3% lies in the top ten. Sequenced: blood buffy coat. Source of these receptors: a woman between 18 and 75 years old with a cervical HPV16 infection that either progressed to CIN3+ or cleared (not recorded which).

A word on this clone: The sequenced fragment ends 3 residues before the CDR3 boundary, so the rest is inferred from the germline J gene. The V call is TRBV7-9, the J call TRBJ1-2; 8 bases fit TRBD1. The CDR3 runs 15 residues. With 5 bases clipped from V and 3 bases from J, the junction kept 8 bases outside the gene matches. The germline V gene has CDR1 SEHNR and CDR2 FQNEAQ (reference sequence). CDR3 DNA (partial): TGTGCCAGCAGCCCGGCAGGGGGCGTCTACTATGGC. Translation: CASSPAGGVYYG. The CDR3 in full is CASSPAGGVYYGYTF. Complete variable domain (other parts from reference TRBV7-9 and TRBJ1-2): DTGVSQNPRHKITKRGQNVTFRCDPISEHNRLYWYRQTLGQGPEFLTYFQNEAQLEKSRLLSDRFSAERPKGSFSTLEIQRTEQGDSAMYLCASSPAGGVYYGYTFGSGTRLTVV.

CDR3 loop: CASSLAGGFSYDYTF. CDR3 DNA, as far as it was read: TGTGCCAGCAGCTTAGCAGGGGGTTTCTCCTACGAC. The rearrangement links TRBV7-6 to TRBJ1-2; possible D gene TRBD1, 6 bases. The CDR3 end is not reached by the read, which stops 3 residues before it; the germline J gene fills it in. Germline CDR1 reads SGHVS; CDR2 reads FNYEAQ. The CDR3 covers 15 residues.

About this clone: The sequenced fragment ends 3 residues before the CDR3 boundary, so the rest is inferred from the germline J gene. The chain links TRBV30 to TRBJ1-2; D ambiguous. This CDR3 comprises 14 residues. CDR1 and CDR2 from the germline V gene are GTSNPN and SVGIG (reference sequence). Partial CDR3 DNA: TGTGCCTGGAGCGGACTAGCGGGAGCTAGCGAC. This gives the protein CAWSGLAGASD. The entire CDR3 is CAWSGLAGASDYTF.

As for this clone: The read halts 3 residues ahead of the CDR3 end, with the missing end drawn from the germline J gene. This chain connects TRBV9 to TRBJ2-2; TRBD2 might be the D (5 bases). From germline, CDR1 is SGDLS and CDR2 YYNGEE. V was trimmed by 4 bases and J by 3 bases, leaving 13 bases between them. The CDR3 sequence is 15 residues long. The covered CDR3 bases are TGTGCCAGCAGCCCCCGTGTAGCGTACACCGGGGAG. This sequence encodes CASSPRVAYTGE. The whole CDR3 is CASSPRVAYTGELFF.

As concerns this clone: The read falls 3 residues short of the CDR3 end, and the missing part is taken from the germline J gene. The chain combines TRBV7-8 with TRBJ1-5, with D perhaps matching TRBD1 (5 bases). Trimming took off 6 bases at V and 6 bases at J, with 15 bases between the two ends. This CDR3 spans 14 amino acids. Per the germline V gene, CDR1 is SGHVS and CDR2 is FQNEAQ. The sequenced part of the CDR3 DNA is TGTGCCAGCAGTTATAATCAGGGCGCTCAGCCC. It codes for CASSYNQGAQP. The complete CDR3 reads CASSYNQGAQPQHF.

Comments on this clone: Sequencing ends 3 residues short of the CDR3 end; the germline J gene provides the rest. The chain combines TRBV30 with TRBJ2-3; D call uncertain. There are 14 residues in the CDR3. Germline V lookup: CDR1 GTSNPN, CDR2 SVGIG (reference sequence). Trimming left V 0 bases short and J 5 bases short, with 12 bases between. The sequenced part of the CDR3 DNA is TGTGCCTGGAGTGTAGACCAGCGCGGAGATACG. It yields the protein CAWSVDQRGDT. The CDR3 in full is CAWSVDQRGDTQYF.

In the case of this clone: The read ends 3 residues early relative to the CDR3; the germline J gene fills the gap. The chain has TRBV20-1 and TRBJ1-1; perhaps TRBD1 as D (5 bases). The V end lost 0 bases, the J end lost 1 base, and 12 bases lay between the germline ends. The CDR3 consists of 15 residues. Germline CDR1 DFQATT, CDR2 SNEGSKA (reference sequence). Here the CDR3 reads CSARDQGLRNTEAFF. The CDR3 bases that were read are TGCAGTGCTAGAGATCAGGGATTAAGGAACACTGAA.

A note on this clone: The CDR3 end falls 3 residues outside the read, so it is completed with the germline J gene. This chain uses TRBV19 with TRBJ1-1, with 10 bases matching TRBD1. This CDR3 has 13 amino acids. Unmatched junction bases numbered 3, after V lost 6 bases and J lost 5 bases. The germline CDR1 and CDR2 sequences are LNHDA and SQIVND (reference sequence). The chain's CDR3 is CASRRTGGTEAFF. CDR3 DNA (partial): TGTGCCAGTAGACGGACAGGGGGAACTGAA.

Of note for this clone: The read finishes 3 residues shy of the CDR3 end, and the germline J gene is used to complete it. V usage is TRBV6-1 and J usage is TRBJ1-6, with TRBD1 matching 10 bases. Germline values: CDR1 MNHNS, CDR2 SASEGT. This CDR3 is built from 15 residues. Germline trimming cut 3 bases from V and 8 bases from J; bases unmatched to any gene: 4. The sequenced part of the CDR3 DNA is TGTGCCAGCAGTGACGGGACAGGGGTCGATTCACCC. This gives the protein CASSDGTGVDSP. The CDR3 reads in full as CASSDGTGVDSPLHF.

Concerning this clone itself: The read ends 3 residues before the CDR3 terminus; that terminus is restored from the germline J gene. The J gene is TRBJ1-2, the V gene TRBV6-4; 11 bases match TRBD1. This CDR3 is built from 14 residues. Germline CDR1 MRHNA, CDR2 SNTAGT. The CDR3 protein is CASSAGQGANGYTF. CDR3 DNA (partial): TGTGCCAGCAGTGCCGGACAGGGGGCTAACGGC.

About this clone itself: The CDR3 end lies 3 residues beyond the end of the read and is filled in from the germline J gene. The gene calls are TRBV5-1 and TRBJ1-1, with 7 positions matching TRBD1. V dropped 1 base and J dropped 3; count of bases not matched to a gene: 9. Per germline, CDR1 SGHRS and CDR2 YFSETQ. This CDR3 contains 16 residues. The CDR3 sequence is CASSLWRQGLDTEAFF. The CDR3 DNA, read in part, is TGCGCCAGCAGCTTGTGGAGACAGGGTCTCGACACTGAA.

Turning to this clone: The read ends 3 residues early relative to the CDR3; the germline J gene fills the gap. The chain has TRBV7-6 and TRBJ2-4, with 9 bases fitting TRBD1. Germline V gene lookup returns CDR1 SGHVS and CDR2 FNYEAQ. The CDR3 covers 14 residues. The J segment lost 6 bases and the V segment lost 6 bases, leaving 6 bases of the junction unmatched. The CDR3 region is CASSHPGQGNIQYF. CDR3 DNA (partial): TGTGCCAGCAGTCATCCGGGACAGGGAAACATT.

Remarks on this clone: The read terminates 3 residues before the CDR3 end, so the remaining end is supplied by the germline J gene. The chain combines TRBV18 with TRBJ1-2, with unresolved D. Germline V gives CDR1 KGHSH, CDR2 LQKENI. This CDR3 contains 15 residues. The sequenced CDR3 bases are TGTGCCAGCTCACCCTCCCGCGGGATCACAGATACC. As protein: CASSPSRGITDT. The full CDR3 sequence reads CASSPSRGITDTYTF.

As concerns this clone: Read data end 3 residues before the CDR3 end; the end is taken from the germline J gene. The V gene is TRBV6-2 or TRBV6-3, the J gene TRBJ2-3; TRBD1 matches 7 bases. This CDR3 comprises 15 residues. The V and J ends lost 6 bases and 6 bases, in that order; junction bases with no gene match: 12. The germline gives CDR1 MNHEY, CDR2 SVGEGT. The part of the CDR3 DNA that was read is TGTGCCAGCAGCCCCGACAGGGTCGTTATGGATACG. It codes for CASSPDRVVMDT. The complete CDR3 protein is CASSPDRVVMDTQYF.

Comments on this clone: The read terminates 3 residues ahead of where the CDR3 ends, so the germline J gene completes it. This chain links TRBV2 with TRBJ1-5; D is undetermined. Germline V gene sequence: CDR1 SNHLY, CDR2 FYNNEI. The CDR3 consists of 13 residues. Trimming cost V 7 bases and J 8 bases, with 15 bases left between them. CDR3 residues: CASNVRSEEPQHF. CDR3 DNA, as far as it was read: TGTGCCAGCAATGTAAGGAGCGAAGAGCCC.

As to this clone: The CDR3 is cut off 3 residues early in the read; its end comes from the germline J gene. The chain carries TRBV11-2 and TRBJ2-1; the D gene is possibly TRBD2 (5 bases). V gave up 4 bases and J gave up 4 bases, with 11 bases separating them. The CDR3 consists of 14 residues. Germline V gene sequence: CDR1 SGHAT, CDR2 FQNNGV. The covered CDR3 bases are TGTGCCAGCAGCTCAAGACTAACATACAATGAG. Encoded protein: CASSSRLTYNE. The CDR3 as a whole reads CASSSRLTYNEQFF. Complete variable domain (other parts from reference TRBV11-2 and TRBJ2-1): EAGVAQSPRYKIIEKRQSVAFWCNPISGHATLYWYQQILGQGPKLLIQFQNNGVVDDSQLPKDRFSAERLKGVDSTLKIQPAKLEDSAVYLCASSSRLTYNEQFFGPGTRLTVL.

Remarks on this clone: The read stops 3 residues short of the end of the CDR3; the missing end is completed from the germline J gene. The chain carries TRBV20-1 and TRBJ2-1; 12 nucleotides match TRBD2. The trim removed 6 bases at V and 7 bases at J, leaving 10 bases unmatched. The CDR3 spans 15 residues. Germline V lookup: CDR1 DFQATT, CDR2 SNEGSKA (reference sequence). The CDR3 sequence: CSAASGLAGTNEQFF. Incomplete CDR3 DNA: TGCAGTGCCGCCTCGGGACTAGCGGGTACTAATGAG.

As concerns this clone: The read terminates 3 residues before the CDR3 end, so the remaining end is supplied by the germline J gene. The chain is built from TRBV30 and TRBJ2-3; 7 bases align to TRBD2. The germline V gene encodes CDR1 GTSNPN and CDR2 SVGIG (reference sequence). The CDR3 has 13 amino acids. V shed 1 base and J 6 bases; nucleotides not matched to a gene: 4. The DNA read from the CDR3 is TGTGCCTGGAGTGGACTAGCAGCGGATACG. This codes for CAWSGLAADT. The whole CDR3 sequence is CAWSGLAADTQYF.

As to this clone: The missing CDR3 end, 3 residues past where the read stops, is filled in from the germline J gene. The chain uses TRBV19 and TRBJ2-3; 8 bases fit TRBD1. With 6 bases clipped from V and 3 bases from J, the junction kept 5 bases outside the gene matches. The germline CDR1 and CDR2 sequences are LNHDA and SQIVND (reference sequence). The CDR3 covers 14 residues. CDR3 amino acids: CASRWTGTTDTQYF. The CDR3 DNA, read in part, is TGTGCCAGTAGATGGACAGGGACGACAGATACG.

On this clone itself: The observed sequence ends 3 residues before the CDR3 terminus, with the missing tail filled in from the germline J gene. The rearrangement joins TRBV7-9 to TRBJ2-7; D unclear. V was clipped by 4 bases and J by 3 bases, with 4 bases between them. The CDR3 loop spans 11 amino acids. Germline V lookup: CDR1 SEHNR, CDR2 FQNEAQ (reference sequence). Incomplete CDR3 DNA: TGTGCCAGCAGCTATAACTACGAG. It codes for CASSYNYE. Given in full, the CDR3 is CASSYNYEQYF.

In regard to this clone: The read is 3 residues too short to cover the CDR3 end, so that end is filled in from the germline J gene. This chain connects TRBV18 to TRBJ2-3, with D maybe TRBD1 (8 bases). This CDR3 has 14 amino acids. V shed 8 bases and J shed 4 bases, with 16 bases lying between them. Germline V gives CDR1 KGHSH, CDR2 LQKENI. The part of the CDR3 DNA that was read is TGTGCCAGCACCACAGGGGGGGCCGCAGATACG. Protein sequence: CASTTGGAADT. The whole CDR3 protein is CASTTGGAADTQYF. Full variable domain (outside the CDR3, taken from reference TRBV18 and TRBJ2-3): NAGVMQNPRHLVRRRGQEARLRCSPMKGHSHVYWYRQLPEEGLKFMVYLQKENIIDESGMPKERFSAEFPKEGPSILRIQQVVRGDSAAYFCASTTGGAADTQYFGPGTRLTVL.

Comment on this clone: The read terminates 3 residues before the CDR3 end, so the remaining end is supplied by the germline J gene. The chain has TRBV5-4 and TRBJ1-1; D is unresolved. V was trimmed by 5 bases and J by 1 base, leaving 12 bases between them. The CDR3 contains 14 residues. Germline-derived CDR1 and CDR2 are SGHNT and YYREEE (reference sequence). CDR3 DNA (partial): TGTGCCAGCAGGCCTCCCATGGCGAACACTGAA. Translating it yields CASRPPMANTE. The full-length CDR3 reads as CASRPPMANTEAFF.

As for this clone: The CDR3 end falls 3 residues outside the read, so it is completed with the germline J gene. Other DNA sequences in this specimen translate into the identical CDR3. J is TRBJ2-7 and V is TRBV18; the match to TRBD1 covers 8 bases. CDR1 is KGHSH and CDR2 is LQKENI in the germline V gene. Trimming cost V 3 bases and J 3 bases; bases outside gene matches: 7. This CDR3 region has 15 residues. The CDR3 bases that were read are TGTGCCAGCTCACCGGGCGGACAGGGCCTCTACGAG. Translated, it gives CASSPGGQGLYE. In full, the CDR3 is CASSPGGQGLYEQYF. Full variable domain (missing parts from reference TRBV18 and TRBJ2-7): NAGVMQNPRHLVRRRGQEARLRCSPMKGHSHVYWYRQLPEEGLKFMVYLQKENIIDESGMPKERFSAEFPKEGPSILRIQQVVRGDSAAYFCASSPGGQGLYEQYFGPGTRLTVT.